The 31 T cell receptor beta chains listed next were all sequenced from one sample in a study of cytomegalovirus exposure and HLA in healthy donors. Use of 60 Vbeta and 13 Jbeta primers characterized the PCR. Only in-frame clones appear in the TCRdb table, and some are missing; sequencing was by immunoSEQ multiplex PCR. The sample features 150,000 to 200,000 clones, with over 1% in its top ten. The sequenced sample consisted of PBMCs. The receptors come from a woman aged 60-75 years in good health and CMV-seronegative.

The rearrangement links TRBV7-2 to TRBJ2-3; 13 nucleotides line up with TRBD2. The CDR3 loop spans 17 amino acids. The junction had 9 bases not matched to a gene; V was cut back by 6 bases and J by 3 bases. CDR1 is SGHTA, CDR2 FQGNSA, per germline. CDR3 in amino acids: CASRLMTSGGSTDTQYF. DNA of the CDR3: TGTGCCAGCAGGCTCATGACTAGCGGGGGGTCGACAGATACGCAGTATTTT.

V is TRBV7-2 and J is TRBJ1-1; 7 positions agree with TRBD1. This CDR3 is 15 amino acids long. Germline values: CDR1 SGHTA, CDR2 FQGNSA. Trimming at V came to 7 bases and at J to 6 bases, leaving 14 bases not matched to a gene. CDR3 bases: TGTGCCAGCAACGACAGGGAAGGGATGGGAGCTGAAGCTTTCTTT. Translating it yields CASNDREGMGAEAFF.

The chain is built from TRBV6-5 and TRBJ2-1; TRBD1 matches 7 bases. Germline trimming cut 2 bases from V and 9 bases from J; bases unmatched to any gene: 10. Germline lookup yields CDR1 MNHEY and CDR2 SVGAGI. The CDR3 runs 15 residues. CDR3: CASSYGSQGVFEQFF. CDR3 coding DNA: TGTGCCAGCAGTTACGGGTCGCAGGGGGTTTTTGAGCAGTTCTTC.

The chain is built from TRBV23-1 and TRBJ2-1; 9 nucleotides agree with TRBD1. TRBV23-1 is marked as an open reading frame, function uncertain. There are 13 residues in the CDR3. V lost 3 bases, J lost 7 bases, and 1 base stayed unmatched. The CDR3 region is CASSQDRGNEQFF. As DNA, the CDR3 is TGCGCCAGCAGTCAGGACAGGGGTAATGAGCAGTTCTTC.

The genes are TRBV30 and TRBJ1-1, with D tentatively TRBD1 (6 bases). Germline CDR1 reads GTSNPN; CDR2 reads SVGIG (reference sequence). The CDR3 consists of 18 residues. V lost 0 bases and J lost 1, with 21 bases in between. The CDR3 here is CAWSVSRSGGHPNTEAFF. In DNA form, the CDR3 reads TGTGCCTGGAGTGTATCCAGGTCGGGGGGACACCCGAACACTGAAGCTTTCTTT.

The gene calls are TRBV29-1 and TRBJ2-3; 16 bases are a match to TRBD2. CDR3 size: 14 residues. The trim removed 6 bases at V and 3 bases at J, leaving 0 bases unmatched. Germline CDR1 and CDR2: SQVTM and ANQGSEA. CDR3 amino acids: CSVGLAGGTDTQYF. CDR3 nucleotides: TGCAGCGTGGGACTAGCGGGGGGGACAGATACGCAGTATTTT.

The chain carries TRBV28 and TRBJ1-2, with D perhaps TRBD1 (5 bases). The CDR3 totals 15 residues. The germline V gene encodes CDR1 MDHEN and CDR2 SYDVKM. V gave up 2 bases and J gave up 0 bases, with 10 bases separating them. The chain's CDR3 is CASSLLSGTNYGYTF. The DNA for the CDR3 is TGTGCCAGCAGTTTACTATCAGGGACTAACTATGGCTACACCTTC.

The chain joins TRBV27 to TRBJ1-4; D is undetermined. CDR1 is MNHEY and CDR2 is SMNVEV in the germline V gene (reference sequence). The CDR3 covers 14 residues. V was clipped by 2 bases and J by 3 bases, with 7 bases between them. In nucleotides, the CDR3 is TGTGCCAGCAGTTTAAGCGGATCTAATGAAAAACTGTTTTTT. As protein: CASSLSGSNEKLFF.

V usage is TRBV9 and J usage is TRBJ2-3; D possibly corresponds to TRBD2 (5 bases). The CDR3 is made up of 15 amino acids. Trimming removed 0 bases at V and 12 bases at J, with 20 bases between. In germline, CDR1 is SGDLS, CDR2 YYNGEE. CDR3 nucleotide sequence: TGTGCCAGCAGCGTAGTTGACTACTCAAGTGAGACCCAGTATTTT. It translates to CASSVVDYSSETQYF.

CDR3 in amino acids: CASSDIYEQYF. CDR3 bases: TGTGCCAGCAGTGACATCTACGAGCAGTACTTC. V and J are TRBV6-1 and TRBJ2-7; no firm D call. V lost 3 bases and J 3 bases, leaving 3 bases between the germline ends. From germline, CDR1 is MNHNS and CDR2 SASEGT. This CDR3 has 11 amino acids.

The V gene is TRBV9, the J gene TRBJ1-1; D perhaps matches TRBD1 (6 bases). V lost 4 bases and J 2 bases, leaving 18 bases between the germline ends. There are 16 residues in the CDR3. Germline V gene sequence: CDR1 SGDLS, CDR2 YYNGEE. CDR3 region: CASSPRRGTVNTEAFF. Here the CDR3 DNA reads TGTGCCAGCAGCCCACGAAGGGGGACGGTAAACACTGAAGCTTTCTTT.

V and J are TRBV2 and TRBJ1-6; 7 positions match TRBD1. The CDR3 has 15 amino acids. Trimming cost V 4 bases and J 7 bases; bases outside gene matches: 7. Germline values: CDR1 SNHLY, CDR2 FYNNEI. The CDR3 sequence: CASSVAEQGNSPLHF. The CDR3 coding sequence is TGTGCCAGCAGTGTGGCTGAACAGGGGAATTCACCCCTCCACTTT.

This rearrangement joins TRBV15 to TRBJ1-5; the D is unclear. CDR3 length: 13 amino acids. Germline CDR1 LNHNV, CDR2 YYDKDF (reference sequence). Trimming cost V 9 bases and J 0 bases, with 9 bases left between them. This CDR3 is CATRQFSNQPQHF. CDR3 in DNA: TGTGCCACAAGACAATTTAGCAATCAGCCCCAGCATTTT.

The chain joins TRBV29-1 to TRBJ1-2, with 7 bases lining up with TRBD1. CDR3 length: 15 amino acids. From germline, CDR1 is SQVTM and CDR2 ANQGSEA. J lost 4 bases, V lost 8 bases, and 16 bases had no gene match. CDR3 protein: CSFAPAGGGSYGYTF. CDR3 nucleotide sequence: TGCAGCTTCGCCCCCGCAGGGGGTGGTAGCTATGGCTACACCTTC.

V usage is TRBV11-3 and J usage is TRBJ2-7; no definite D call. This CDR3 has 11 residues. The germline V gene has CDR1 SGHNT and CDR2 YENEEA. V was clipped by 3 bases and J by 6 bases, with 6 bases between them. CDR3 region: CASSFGGEQYF. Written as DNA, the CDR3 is TGTGCCAGCAGCTTCGGTGGCGAGCAGTACTTC.

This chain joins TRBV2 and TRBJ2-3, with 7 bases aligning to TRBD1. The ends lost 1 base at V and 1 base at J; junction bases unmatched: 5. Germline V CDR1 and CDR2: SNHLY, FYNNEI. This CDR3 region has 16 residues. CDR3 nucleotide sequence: TGTGCCAGCAGTGAAGACAGGGGATGGGGCACAGATACGCAGTATTTT. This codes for CASSEDRGWGTDTQYF. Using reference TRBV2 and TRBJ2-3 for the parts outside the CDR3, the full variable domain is EPEVTQTPSHQVTQMGQEVILRCVPISNHLYFYWYRQILGQKVEFLVSFYNNEISEKSEIFDDQFSVERPDGSNFTLKIRSTKLEDSAMYFCASSEDRGWGTDTQYFGPGTRLTVL.

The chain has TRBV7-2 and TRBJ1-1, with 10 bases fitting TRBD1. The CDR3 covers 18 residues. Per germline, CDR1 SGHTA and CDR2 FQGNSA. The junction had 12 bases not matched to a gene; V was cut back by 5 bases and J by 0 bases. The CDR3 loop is CASSRHGTGDVMNTEAFF. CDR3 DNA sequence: TGTGCCAGCAGCCGCCATGGGACAGGGGACGTCATGAACACTGAAGCTTTCTTT.

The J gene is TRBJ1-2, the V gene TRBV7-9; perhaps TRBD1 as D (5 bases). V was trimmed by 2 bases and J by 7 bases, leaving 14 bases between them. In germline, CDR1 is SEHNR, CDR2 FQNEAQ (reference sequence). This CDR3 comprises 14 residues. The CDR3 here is CASSLIRGQGGYTF. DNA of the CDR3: TGTGCCAGCAGCTTAATTCGTGGGCAGGGTGGCTACACCTTC. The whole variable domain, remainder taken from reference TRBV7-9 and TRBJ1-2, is DTGVSQNPRHKITKRGQNVTFRCDPISEHNRLYWYRQTLGQGPEFLTYFQNEAQLEKSRLLSDRFSAERPKGSFSTLEIQRTEQGDSAMYLCASSLIRGQGGYTFGSGTRLTVV.

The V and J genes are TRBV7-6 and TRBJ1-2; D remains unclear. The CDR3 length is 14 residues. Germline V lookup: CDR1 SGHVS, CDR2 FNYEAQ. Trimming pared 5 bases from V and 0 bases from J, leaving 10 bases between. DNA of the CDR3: TGTGCCAGCAGCCCTGACATCGCTAACTATGGCTACACCTTC. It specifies CASSPDIANYGYTF.

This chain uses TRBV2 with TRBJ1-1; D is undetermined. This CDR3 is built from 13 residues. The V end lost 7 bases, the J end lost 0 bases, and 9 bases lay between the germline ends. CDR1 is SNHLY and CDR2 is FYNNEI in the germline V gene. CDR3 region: CASKFTMNTEAFF. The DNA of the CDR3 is TGTGCCAGCAAGTTTACAATGAACACTGAAGCTTTCTTT.

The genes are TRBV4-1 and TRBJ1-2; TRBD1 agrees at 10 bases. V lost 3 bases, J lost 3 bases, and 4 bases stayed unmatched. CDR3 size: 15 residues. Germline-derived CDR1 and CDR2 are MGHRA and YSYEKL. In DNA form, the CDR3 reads TGCGCCAGCAGCCAGGCGGGACAGGGGTACTATGGCTACACCTTC. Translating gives CASSQAGQGYYGYTF.

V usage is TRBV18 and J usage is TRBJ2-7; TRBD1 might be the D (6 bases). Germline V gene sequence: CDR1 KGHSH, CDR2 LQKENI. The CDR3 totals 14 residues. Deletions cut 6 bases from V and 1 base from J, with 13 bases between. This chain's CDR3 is CASSWGQGSYEQYF. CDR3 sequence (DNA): TGTGCCAGCTCCTGGGGTCAGGGGTCCTACGAGCAGTACTTC.

CDR3: CASSLVWWTGGTEAFF. CDR3 in DNA: TGTGCCAGCAGCTTAGTTTGGTGGACAGGGGGCACTGAAGCTTTCTTT. V and J are TRBV7-8 and TRBJ1-1, with 10 bases aligning to TRBD1. Germline V gene sequence: CDR1 SGHVS, CDR2 FQNEAQ. The V segment lost 1 base and the J segment 4 bases; nucleotides outside the gene matches: 6. The CDR3 totals 16 residues. The full variable domain, with the rest looked up from reference TRBV7-8 and TRBJ1-1, is GAGVSQSPRYKVAKRGQDVALRCDPISGHVSLFWYQQALGQGPEFLTYFQNEAQLDKSGLPSDRFFAERPEGSVSTLKIQRTQQEDSAVYLCASSLVWWTGGTEAFFGQGTRLTVV.

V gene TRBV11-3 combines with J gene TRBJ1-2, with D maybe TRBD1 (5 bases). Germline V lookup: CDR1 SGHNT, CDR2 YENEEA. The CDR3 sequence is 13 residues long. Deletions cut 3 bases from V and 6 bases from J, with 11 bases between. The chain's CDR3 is CASSFQGGDGYTF. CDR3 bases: TGTGCCAGCAGCTTCCAGGGTGGGGATGGCTACACCTTC.

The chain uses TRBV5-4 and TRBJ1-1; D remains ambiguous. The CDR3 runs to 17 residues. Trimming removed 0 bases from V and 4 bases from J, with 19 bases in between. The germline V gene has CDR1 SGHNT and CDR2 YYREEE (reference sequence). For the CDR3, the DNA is TGTGCCAGCAGCTTGGTAGCGACGGCAGCAGCGGGCACTGAAGCTTTCTTT. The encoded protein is CASSLVATAAAGTEAFF.

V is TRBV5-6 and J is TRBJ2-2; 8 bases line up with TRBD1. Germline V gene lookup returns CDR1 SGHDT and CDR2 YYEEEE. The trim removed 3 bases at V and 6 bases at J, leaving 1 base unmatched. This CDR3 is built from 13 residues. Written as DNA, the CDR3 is TGTGCCAGCAGCTCGGACAGGGCCGGGGAGCTGTTTTTT. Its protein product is CASSSDRAGELFF.

The CDR3, as DNA: TGTGCCAGCAGCTTAGGGACTAGCGGGAACTACGAGCAGTACTTC. Translation gives CASSLGTSGNYEQYF. J is TRBJ2-7 and V is TRBV5-4; 13 bases fit TRBD2. The CDR3 has 15 residues. Unmatched junction bases numbered 2, after V lost 2 bases and J lost 3 bases. In germline, CDR1 is SGHNT, CDR2 YYREEE (reference sequence). The full variable domain, with the rest looked up from reference TRBV5-4 and TRBJ2-7, is ETGVTQSPTHLIKTRGQQVTLRCSSQSGHNTVSWYQQALGQGPQFIFQYYREEENGRGNFPPRFSGLQFPNYSSELNVNALELDDSALYLCASSLGTSGNYEQYFGPGTRLTVT.

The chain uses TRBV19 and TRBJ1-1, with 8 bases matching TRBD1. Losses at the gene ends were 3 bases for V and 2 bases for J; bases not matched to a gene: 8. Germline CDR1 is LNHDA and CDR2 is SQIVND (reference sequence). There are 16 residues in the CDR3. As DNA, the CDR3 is TGTGCCAGTAGTATTTCCATGGACAGGGCAAACACTGAAGCTTTCTTT. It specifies CASSISMDRANTEAFF.

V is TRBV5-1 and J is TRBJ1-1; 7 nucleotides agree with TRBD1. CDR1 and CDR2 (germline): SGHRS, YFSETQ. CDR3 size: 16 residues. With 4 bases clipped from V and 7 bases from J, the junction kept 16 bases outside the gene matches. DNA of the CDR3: TGCGCCAGCAGCGATTTGAAAACAGGGGCGAGCGGTGAAGCTTTCTTT. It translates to CASSDLKTGASGEAFF.

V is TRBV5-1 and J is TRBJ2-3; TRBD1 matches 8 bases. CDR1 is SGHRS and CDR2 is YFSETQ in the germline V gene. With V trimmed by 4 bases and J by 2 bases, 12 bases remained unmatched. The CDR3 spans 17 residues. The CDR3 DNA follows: TGCGCCAGCAGCCGGACAGGGACAGGTTCCAACACAGATACGCAGTATTTT. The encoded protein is CASSRTGTGSNTDTQYF.

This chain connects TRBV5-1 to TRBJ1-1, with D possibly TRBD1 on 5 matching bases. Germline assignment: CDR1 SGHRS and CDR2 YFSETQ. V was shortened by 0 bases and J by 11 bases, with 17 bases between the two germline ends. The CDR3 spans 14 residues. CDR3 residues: CASSLAGGTSFAFF. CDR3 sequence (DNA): TGCGCCAGCAGCTTGGCGGGGGGGACTAGTTTTGCTTTCTTT. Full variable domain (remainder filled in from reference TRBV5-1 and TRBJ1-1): KAGVTQTPRYLIKTRGQQVTLSCSPISGHRSVSWYQQTPGQGLQFLFEYFSETQRNKGNFPGRFSGRQFSNSRSEMNVSTLELGDSALYLCASSLAGGTSFAFFGQGTRLTVV.